This T cell receptor beta chain was identified in a study of tumor and adjacent non-tumor tissue in lung cancer. This sample's RNA came from whole unsorted tissue. TCRbeta libraries were built with three rounds of nested PCR, modified from ARM-PCR. TCRdb independently ran MiXCR on the multiplex PCR reads; one entry per CDR3 protein. Here the sample spans 90,000 to 130,000 distinct CDR3 sequences, 75% to 90% being singletons. For this clonotype: At one boundary the junction diverges from the germline segment, which might be a read error.

CDR1 is MGHRA, CDR2 YSYEKL, per germline. The CDR3 has 14 amino acids. The sequencing input was lung tumor tissue. The origin of this receptor is a man aged 65 to 85 with non-small cell lung cancer. The chain joins TRBV4-1 to TRBJ2-7, with TRBD1 as a possible D gene (6 bases). This CDR3 reads CASIQAGQPYEQYF. The CDR3 bases are TGCGCCAGCATCCAAGCAGGACAGCCCTACGAGCAGTACTTC.